Shown below are 5 T cell receptor beta chains from a single sample sequenced in a study of T cell responses to AZD1222 COVID-19 vaccine. Using immunoSEQ multiplex PCR, the repertoire was profiled, and TCRdb retains in-frame clones only, with some absent. The sample shows approximately 100,000 clones, about nine tenths of them seen only once. Here the sequenced sample was peripheral blood, taken on day 0 of AZD1222 vaccination. The receptors shown here come from an adult in good health.

This clone was detected a few times. The V and J genes are TRBV30 and TRBJ1-5, with D maybe TRBD1 (6 bases). V was pared by 2 bases and J by 3 bases, with 14 bases between. Per the germline V gene, CDR1 is GTSNPN and CDR2 is SVGIG (reference sequence). The CDR3 contains 15 residues. CDR3 nucleotides: TGTGCCTGGAGTCCTACCGGACAGAACAATCAGCCCCAGCATTTT. This translates into CAWSPTGQNNQPQHF.

The gene calls are TRBV4-2 and TRBJ2-2; 7 positions agree with TRBD2. V gave up 2 bases and J gave up 4 bases; unmatched junction bases: 10. The CDR3 contains 17 residues. The V gene's germline CDR1 is LGHNA and CDR2 YNFKEQ. The CDR3 DNA reads TGTGCCAGCAGCCAACTAGCCGGGACTACAAGCACCGGGGAGCTGTTTTTT. Translated, it gives CASSQLAGTTSTGELFF.

The V gene is TRBV3-1 (or the pseudogene TRBV3-2), the J gene TRBJ2-2, with a tentative D call TRBD1 (6 bases). The germline V and J ends were trimmed by 4 bases and 0 bases, with 15 bases remaining between them. This CDR3 has 17 amino acids. Germline assignment: CDR1 LGHDT and CDR2 YNNKEL (reference sequence). The CDR3 loop is CASSPGTSEPNTGELFF. In DNA form, the CDR3 reads TGTGCCAGCAGCCCGGGGACATCGGAACCGAACACCGGGGAGCTGTTTTTT.

This clone has more than one count but fewer than ten. The CDR3 bases are TGTGCCAGCAGCCCGCGAGGGGAGATAAGCTCCTACGAGCAGTACTTC. The encoded protein is CASSPRGEISSYEQYF. This rearrangement joins TRBV3-1 (or the pseudogene TRBV3-2) to TRBJ2-7, with D perhaps being TRBD1 or TRBD2 (5 bases each). Germline V gene data show CDR1 as LGHDT and CDR2 as YNNKEL (reference sequence). Trimming took off 4 bases at V and 0 bases at J, with 16 bases between the two ends. The CDR3 has 16 residues.

The chain employs TRBV25-1 and TRBJ2-5; no reliable D call. V was trimmed by 8 bases and J by 2 bases, leaving 3 bases between them. CDR1 is MGHDK and CDR2 is SYGVNS in the germline V gene. The CDR3 sequence is 10 residues long. CDR3 coding DNA: TGTGCCAGCGGTCAAGAGACCCAGTACTTC. Residues: CASGQETQYF.